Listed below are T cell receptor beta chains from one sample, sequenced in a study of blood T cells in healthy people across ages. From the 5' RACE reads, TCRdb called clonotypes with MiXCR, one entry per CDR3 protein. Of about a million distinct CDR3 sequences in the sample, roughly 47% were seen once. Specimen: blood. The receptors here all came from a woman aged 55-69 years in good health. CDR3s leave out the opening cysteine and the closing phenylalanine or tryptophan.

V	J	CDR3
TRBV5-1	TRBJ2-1	ASSLGIPYNEQF
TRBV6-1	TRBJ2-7	ASSEATKGAYEQY
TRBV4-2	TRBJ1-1	ASSQARVTEAF
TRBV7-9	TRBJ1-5	ASSLGFGTEDDQPQH
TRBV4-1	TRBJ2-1	ASSHQGRWETQF
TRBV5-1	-	ASSETSGSIEQY
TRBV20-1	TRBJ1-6	SARDLPGVNSPLH
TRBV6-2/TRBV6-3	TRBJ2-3	ASSYGTSGSGDTQY
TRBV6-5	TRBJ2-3	ASRPYGQVADTQY
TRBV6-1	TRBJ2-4	ASRGQGSDIQY
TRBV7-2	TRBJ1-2	ASSIQRDRVGYT
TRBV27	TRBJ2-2	ASSFNTGELF
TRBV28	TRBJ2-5	ASRPGLAEETQY
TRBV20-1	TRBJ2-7	SASPRQGWTYEQY
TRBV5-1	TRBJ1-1	ASSQNRGTEAF
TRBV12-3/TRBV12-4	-	VSSPRQGGEQY
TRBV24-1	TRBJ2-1	ATSGGAYNEQF
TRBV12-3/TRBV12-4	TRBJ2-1	ASSTRLLRGEGF
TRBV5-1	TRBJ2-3	ASSSGVTGTDTQY
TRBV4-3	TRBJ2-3	ASSQEVGGTTDTQY
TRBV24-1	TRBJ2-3	ATSDALQYGPNTQY
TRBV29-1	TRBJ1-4	SAVIGTNEKLF
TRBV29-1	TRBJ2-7	SVLDIYYHEQY
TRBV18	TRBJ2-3	ASSTRRQGTDTQY
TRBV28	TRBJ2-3	ASRAILSSDTQY
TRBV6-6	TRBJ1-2	ASRDYGYT
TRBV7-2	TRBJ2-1	ASSASGRLNNEQF
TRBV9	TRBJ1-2	ASSVELGAHYGYT
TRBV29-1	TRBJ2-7	SVRSLSYEQY
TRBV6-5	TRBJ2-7	ASSYSISGIYEQY
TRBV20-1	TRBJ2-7	SAPDRARTSYEQY
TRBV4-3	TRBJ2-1	ASSQAGDYNEQF
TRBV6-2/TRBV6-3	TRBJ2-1	ASSYSGFSSYNEQF
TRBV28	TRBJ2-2	ASSLRGQVGELF
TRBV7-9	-	ASSWSGIWYEQY
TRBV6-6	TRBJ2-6	ASRDDRESSGANVLT
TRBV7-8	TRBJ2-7	ASSQDAGGSSYEQY
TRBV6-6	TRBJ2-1	ASSSGTSHVYEQF
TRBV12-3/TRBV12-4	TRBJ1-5	ASSFGTGAGDQPQH
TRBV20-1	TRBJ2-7	SASRPPGYEQY
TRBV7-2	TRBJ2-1	ASTSTIGTYNEQF
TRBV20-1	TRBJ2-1	SARDSGRSGRGYNEQF
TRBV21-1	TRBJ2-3	ASSPNGRGPTDTQY
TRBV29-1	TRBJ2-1	SVAELAGDGNEQF
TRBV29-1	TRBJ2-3	SELAGEGDTQY
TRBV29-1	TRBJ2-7	SVGQGGRYEQY
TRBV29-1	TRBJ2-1	SFSGRVFEQF